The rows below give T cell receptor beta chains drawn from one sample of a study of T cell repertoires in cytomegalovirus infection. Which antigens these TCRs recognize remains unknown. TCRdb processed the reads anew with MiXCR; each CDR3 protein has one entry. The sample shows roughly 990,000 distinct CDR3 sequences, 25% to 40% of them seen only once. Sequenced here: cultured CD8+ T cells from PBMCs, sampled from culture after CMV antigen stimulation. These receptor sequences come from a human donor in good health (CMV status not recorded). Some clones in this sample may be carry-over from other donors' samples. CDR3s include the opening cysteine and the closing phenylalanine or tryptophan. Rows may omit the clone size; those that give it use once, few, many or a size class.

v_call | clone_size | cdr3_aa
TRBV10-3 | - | CAISGNPPGQIFTGANVLTF
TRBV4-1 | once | CASSQEGAGHLMNTEAFF
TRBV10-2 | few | CASSDPTDPYGYTF
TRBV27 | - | CASSFGTGRKTQYF
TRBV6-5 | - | CASSLGLAGVTETQYF
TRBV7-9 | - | CASSLGADRGRSPLHF
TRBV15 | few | CATSRDRELTEAFF
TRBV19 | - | CASSIGGNHEQFF
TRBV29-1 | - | CSAIMSDRGYNEQFF
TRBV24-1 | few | CATASSGTDTQYF
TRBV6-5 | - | CASSLLQGYEQYF
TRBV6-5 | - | CASSYHRGGTGELCF
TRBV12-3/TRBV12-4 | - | CASSLNLQPDTQYF
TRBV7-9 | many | CASSPGGQAFRHYGYTF
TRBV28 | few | CASSYLNQPQHF
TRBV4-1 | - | CASSHPTGGVTTEAFF
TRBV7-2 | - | CASSLAGVDRATNEKLFF
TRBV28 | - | CASSLGPTGGGQPQHF
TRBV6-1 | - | CASTTTEWPSSKEMTYEQYF
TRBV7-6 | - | CASSPGYNEYGYTF
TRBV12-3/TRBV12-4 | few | CASSSSDRLQPQHF
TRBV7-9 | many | CASSPGGTDTQYF
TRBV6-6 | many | CASSYSGDLNYGYTF
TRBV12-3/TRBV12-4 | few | CASRSSGGREQYF
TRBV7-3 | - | CASSPRLPGLAGTGELFF
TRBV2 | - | CASSEGPGSVKLFF
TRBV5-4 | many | CASSLDGPNTEAFF